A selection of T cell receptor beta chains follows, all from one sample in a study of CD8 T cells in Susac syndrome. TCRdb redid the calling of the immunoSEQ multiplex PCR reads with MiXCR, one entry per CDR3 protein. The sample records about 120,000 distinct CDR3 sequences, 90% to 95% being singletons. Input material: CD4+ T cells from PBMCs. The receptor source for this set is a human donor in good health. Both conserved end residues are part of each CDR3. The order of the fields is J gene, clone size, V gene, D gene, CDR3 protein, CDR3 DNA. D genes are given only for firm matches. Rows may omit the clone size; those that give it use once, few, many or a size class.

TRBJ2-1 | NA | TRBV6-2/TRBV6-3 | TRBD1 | CASTIRAGGPYNEQFF | TGTGCCAGCACCATAAGGGCAGGGGGACCCTACAATGAGCAGTTCTTC
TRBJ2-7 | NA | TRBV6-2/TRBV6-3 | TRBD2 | CATVRSGTSGSRYEQYF | TGTGCCACCGTCCGCTCCGGGACTAGCGGGAGTCGCTACGAGCAGTACTTC
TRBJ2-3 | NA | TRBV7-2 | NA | CASSKAVTDTQYF | TGTGCCAGCAGCAAAGCGGTCACAGATACGCAGTATTTT
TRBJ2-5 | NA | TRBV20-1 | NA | CSASKTVQETQYF | TGCAGTGCCAGTAAGACGGTACAAGAGACCCAGTACTTC
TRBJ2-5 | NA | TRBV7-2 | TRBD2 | CASSLGGTSGSMKTQYF | TGTGCCAGCAGCTTAGGGGGGACTAGCGGGAGTATGAAGACCCAGTACTTC
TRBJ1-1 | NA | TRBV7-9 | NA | CASSLQSMNTEAFF | TGTGCCAGCAGCCTACAGTCTATGAACACTGAAGCTTTCTTT
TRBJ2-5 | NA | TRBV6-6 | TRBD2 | CASSLTSGNGQETQYF | TGTGCCAGCAGTCTGACTAGCGGGAACGGGCAAGAGACCCAGTACTTC
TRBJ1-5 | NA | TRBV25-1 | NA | CASSEYSLLEQPQHF | TGTGCCAGCAGTGAATATAGTTTGTTAGAGCAGCCCCAGCATTTT
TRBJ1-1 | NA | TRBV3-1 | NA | CASSRDLNTEAFF | TGTGCCAGCAGCCGAGACCTGAACACTGAAGCTTTCTTT
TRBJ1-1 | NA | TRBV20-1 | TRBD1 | CSATIQGIGAFF | TGCAGTGCTACAATACAGGGGATCGGGGCTTTCTTT
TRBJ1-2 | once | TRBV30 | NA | CAWSVRQGRGYTF | TGTGCCTGGAGTGTTCGGCAGGGTCGTGGCTACACCTTC
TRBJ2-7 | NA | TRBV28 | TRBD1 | CASSPSGTGTYEQYF | TGTGCCAGCAGTCCCTCCGGGACAGGGACCTACGAGCAGTACTTC
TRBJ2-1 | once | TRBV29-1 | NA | CSVRGFYNEQFF | TGCAGCGTGCGGGGCTTCTACAATGAGCAGTTCTTC
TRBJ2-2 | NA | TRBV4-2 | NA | CASSQFAGMNTGELFF | TGTGCCAGCAGCCAATTCGCCGGGATGAACACCGGGGAGCTGTTTTTT
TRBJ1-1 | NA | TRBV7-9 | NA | CASTWTGASNTEAFF | TGTGCCAGCACCTGGACGGGGGCCTCCAACACTGAAGCTTTCTTT
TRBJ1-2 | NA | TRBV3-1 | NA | CASSQVRRTQVYGYTF | TGTGCCAGCAGCCAAGTACGACGTACACAAGTCTATGGCTACACCTTC
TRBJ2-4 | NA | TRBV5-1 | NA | CASSVGALAKNIQYF | TGCGCCAGCAGCGTCGGCGCTCTAGCCAAAAACATTCAGTACTTC
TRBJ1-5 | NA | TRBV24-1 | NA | CATSAVAGQFTTYSNQPQHF | TGTGCCACCAGTGCCGTAGCGGGACAATTCACAACCTATAGCAATCAGCCCCAGCATTTT
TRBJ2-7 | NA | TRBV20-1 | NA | CSARDPRGRRQYEQYF | TGCAGTGCTAGAGATCCACGGGGCCGACGCCAGTACGAGCAGTACTTC
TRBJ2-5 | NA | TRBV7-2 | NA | CASSFSNVRETQYF | TGTGCCAGCAGCTTCTCGAACGTCAGGGAGACCCAGTACTTC
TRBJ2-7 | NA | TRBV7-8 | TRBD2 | CASSFRGASGSILEQYF | TGTGCCAGCAGCTTCCGAGGGGCTAGCGGGAGCATACTCGAGCAGTACTTC
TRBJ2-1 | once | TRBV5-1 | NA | CASSRGKASSYNEQFF | TGCGCCAGCAGCCGGGGGAAGGCCAGCTCCTACAATGAGCAGTTCTTC
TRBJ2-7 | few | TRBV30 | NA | CAWSVRDSYEQYF | TGTGCCTGGAGTGTACGTGACAGCTACGAGCAGTACTTC
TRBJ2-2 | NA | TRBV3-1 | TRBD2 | CASSPLPSGTNTGELFF | TGTGCCAGCAGCCCTCTGCCTAGCGGGACGAACACCGGGGAGCTGTTTTTT
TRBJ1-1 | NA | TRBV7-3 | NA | CASSPDAENTEAFF | TGTGCCAGCAGCCCGGACGCAGAAAACACTGAAGCTTTCTTT
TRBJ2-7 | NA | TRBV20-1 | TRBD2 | CSARIAGKTYEQYF | TGCAGTGCTAGAATAGCGGGTAAAACCTACGAGCAGTACTTC
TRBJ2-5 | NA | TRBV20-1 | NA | CSASRTVQETQYF | TGCAGTGCTAGCCGGACAGTCCAAGAGACCCAGTACTTC
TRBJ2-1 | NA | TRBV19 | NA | CASSLGASGSYNEQFF | TGTGCCAGTAGTCTGGGGGCTAGCGGCTCCTACAATGAGCAGTTCTTC
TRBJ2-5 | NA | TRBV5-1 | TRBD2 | CASSLRGVETQYF | TGCGCCAGCAGCTTGCGGGGGGTTGAGACCCAGTACTTC
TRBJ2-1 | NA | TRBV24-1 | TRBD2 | CATSATSGVYNEQFF | TGTGCCACCAGTGCGACTAGCGGAGTTTACAATGAGCAGTTCTTC
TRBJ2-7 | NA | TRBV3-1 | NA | CASSREGTAYEQYF | TGTGCCAGCAGCCGAGAGGGAACGGCCTACGAGCAGTACTTC
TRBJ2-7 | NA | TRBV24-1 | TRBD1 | CATSDDRDEQYF | TGTGCCACCAGTGATGACAGGGACGAGCAGTACTTC
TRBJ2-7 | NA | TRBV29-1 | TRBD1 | CSVGQGAYEQYF | TGCAGCGTTGGACAGGGGGCGTACGAGCAGTACTTC
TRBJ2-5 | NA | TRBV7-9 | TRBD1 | CASSNRGLETQYF | TGTGCCAGCAGCAACAGGGGGCTAGAGACCCAGTACTTC
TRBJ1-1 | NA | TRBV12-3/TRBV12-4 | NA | CASCMSLRETLAFF | TGTGCCAGCTGTATGAGTTTGAGGGAAACTCTTGCTTTCTTT
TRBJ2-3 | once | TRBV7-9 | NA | CASSRQRTGSTDTQYF | TGTGCCAGCAGCCGACAAAGGACGGGCAGCACAGATACGCAGTATTTT
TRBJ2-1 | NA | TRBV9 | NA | CASSVGVLWNGEQFF | TGTGCCAGCAGCGTAGGGGTCCTGTGGAACGGTGAGCAGTTCTTC
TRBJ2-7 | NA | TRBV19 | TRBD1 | CASSIQGQGRTYEQYF | TGTGCCAGTAGTATTCAAGGACAGGGAAGAACCTACGAGCAGTACTTC
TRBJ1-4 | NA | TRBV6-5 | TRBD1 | CASSYLGTGTANEKLFF | TGTGCCAGCAGTTACTTGGGGACAGGAACCGCTAATGAAAAACTGTTTTTT
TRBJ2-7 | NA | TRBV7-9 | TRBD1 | CASTRGTGWHEQYF | TGTGCCAGCACCAGGGGGACAGGGTGGCACGAGCAGTACTTC
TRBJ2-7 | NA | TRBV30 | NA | CAWSVPGQQYF | TGTGCCTGGAGTGTACCCGGTCAGCAGTACTTC
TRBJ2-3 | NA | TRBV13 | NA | CASSLQGRYTQYF | TGTGCCAGCAGCCTACAGGGCCGATATACGCAGTATTTT
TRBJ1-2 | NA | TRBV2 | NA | CASSLMGEIYGYTF | TGTGCCAGCAGCCTGATGGGGGAGATCTATGGCTACACCTTC
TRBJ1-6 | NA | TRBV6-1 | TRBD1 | CASSEVLTSRQGIFSPLHF | TGTGCCAGCAGTGAAGTCCTAACCTCCAGACAGGGAATCTTTTCACCCCTCCACTTT
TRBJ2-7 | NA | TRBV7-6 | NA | CASSSPLTSLKNEQYF | TGTGCCAGCAGCTCCCCGCTAACTTCCCTAAAAAACGAGCAGTACTTC
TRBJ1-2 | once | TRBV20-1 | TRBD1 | CSAREPGPGGVYGYTF | TGCAGTGCTAGAGAACCCGGCCCAGGGGGAGTCTATGGCTACACCTTC
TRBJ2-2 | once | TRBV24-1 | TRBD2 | CATEKGLAGGPSGELFF | TGTGCCACCGAAAAAGGACTAGCGGGAGGGCCCTCCGGGGAGCTGTTTTTT
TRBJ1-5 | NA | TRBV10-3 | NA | CAISERPGTHNQPQHF | TGTGCCATCAGTGAACGCCCCGGGACACACAATCAGCCCCAGCATTTT
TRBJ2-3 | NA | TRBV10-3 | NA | CAISESQDTQYF | TGTGCCATCAGTGAGTCGCAGGATACGCAGTATTTT
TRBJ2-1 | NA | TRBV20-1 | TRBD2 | CSAHRGAGGPNEQFF | TGCAGTGCGCACAGGGGAGCGGGAGGCCCCAATGAGCAGTTCTTC
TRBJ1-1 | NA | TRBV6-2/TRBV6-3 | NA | CASRKDGGWKTEAFF | TGTGCCAGCAGGAAGGACGGGGGTTGGAAAACTGAAGCTTTCTTT
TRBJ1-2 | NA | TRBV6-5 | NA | CASSLKGNYGYTF | TGTGCCAGCAGCCTTAAGGGGAACTATGGCTACACCTTC